The clone carrying this T cell receptor (beta chain) has only a few counts. What it binds is unknown. Via MiXCR, TCRdb re-called the reads, giving one row per CDR3 protein. The sample includes around 740,000 distinct CDR3 sequences, 35% of them seen just once. The sample belongs to a study of T cell repertoires in cytomegalovirus infection. Study-wide points: The ex vivo response was dominated by HLA-C-restricted CMV-specific TCR beta clonotypes. Adding up the frequency of public TCR beta families identified people who carried CMV plus the relevant HLA.

Germline CDR1 reads LGHNT; CDR2 reads FRNRAP. CDR3 length: 17 amino acids. V gave up 4 bases and J gave up 0 bases; unmatched junction bases: 8. The chain has TRBV12-5 and TRBJ2-2; 7 bases agree with TRBD1. Sequenced: PBMCs. The sequence derives from a human donor in good health (CMV status not recorded). Some clones in this sample may be carry-over from other donors' samples. The CDR3 is CASGSLTGAANTGELFF. The CDR3 DNA reads as TGTGCTAGTGGTTCACTAACAGGGGCCGCGAACACCGGGGAGCTGTTTTTT.